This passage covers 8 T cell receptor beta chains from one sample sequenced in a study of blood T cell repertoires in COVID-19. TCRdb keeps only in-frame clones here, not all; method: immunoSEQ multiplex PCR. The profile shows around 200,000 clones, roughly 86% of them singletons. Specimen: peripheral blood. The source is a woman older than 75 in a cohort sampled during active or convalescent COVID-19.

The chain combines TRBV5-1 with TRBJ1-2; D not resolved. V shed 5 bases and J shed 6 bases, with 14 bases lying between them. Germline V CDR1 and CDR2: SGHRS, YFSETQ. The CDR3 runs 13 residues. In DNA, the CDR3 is TGCGCCAGCAGAGAGGTCTCGATGAATGGCTACACCTTC. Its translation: CASREVSMNGYTF.

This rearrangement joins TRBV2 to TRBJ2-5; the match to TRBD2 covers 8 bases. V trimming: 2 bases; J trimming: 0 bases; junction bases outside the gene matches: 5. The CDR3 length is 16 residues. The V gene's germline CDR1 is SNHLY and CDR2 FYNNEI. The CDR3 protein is CASSERSGKYQETQYF. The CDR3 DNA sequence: TGTGCCAGCAGTGAACGTAGCGGGAAGTACCAAGAGACCCAGTACTTC.

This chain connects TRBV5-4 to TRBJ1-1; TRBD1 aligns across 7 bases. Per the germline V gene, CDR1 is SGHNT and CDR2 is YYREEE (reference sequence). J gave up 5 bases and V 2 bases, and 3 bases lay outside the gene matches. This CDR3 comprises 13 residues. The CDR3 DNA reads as TGTGCCAGCAGCTTTCCGGGACAGACTGAAGCTTTCTTT. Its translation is CASSFPGQTEAFF. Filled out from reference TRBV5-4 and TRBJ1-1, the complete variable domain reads ETGVTQSPTHLIKTRGQQVTLRCSSQSGHNTVSWYQQALGQGPQFIFQYYREEENGRGNFPPRFSGLQFPNYSSELNVNALELDDSALYLCASSFPGQTEAFFGQGTRLTVV.

CDR3 sequence reads: CGSWRLGHEQYF. CDR3 DNA sequence: TGTGGCTCCTGGCGGCTCGGCCACGAGCAGTACTTC. The chain uses TRBV30 and TRBJ2-7; D gene uncertain. The CDR3 runs 12 residues. The germline V gene has CDR1 GTSNPN and CDR2 SVGIG (reference sequence).

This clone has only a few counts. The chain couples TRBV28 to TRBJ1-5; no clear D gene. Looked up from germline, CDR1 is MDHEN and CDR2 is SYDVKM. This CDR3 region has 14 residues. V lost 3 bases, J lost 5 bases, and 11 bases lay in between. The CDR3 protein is CASSLSGLYQPQHF. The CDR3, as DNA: TGTGCCAGCAGTTTGTCCGGGTTATATCAGCCCCAGCATTTT.

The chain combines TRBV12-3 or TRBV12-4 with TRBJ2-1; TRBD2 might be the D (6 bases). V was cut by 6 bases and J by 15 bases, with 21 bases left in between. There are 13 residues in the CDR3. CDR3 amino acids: CASSHGRGTCGFF. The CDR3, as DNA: TGTGCCAGCAGCCACGGTCGGGGGACTTGTGGGTTCTTC.

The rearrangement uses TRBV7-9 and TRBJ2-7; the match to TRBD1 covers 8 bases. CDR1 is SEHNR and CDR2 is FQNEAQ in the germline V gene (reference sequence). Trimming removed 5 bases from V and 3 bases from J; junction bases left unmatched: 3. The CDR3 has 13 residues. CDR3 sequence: CASSPTGVYEQYF. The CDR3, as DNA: TGTGCCAGCAGCCCGACAGGGGTCTACGAGCAGTACTTC.

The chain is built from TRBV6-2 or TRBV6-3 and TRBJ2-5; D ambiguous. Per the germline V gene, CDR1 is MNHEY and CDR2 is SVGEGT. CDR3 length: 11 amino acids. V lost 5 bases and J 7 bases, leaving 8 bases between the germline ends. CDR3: CASSPLGTQYF. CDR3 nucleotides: TGTGCCAGCAGTCCACTTGGGACCCAGTACTTC.